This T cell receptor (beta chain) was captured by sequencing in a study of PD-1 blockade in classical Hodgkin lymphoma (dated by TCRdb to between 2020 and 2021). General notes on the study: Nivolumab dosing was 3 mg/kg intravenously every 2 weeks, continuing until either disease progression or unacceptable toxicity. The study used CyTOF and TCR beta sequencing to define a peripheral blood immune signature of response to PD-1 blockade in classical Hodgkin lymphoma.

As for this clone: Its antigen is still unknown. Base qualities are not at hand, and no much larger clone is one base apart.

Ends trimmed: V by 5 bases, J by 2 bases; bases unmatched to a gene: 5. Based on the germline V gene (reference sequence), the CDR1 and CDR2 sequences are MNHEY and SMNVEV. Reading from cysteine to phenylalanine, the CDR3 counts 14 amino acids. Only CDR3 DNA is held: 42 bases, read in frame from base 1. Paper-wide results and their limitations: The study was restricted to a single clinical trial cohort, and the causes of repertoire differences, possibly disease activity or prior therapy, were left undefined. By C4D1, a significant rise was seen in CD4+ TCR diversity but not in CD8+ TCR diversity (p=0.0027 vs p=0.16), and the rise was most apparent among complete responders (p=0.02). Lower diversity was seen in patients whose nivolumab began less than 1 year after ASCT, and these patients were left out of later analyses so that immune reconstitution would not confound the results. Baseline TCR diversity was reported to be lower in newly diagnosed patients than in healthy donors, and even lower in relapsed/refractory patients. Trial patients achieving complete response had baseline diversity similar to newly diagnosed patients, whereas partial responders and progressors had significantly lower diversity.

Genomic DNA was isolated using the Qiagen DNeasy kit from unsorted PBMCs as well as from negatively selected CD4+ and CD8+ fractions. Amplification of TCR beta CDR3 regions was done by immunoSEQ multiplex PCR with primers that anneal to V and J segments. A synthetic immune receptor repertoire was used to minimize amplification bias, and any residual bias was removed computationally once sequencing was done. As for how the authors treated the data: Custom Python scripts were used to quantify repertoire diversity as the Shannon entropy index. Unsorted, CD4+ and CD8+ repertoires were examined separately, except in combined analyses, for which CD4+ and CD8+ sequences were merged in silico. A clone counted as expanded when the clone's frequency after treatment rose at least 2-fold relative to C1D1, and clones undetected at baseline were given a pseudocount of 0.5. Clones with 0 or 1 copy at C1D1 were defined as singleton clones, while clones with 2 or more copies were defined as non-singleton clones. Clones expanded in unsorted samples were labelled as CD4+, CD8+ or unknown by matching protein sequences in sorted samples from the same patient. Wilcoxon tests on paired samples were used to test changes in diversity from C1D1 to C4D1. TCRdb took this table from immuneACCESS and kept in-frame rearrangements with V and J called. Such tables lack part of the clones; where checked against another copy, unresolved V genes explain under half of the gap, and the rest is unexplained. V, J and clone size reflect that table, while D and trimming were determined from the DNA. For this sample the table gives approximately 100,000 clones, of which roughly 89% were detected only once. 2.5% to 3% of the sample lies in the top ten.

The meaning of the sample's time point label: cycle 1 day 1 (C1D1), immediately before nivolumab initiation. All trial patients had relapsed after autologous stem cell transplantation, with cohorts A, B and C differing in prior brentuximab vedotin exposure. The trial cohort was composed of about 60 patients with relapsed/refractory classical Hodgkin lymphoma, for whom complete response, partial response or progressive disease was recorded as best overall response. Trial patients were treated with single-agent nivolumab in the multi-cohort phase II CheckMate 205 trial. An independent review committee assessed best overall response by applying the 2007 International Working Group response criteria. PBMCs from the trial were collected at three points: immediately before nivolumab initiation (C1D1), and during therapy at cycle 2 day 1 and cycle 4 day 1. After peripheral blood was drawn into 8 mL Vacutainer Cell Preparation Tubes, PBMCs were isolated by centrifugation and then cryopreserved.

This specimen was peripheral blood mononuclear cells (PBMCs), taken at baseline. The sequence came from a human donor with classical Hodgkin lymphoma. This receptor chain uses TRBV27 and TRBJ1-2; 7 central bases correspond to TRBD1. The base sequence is TGTGCCAGCAGTGCCACAGGGGACAACTATGGCTACACCTTC. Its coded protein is CASSATGDNYGYTF.